A single sample is the source of the 28 T cell receptor beta chains below, sequenced in a study of T cell responses to AZD1222 COVID-19 vaccine. Clones were read by immunoSEQ multiplex PCR, and TCRdb kept only the in-frame ones, dropping some. Of 180,000 or so clones listed, about 90% are singletons. The material was peripheral blood, obtained 28 days after the second AZD1222 dose. The receptors stem from an adult who received the AZD1222 COVID-19 vaccine.

This chain joins TRBV6-2 or TRBV6-3 and TRBJ1-5; a possible D gene is TRBD1 (5 bases). V was trimmed by 2 bases and J by 6 bases, leaving 11 bases between them. Germline CDR1 and CDR2: MNHEY and SVGEGT. The CDR3 extends over 14 amino acids. The CDR3 region has the DNA TGTGCCAGCAGTTACGTGGGGGGTTTTCAGCCCCAGCATTTT. Translation gives CASSYVGGFQPQHF.

The chain has TRBV12-3 or TRBV12-4 and TRBJ1-2; D uncertain. Deletions cut 5 bases from V and 4 bases from J, with 11 bases between. The CDR3 runs 13 residues. The CDR3 bases are TGTGCCAGCAGTCGGCCAGCGAGCTATGGCTACACCTTC. It yields the protein CASSRPASYGYTF.

This clone was detected once. This rearrangement joins TRBV24-1 to TRBJ2-2; D is possibly TRBD1 (6 bases). Trimming cost V 4 bases and J 6 bases, with 11 bases left between them. CDR3 length equals 14 residues. Per the germline V gene, CDR1 is KGHDR and CDR2 is SFDVKD. The CDR3 DNA sequence: TGTGCCACCAGTGAGGGAACAGGGCCCGGGGAGCTGTTTTTT. Amino acids: CATSEGTGPGELFF.

V usage is TRBV7-2 and J usage is TRBJ1-2; no clear D gene. Per germline, CDR1 SGHTA and CDR2 FQGNSA. The CDR3 has 16 amino acids. V was pared by 6 bases and J by 6 bases, with 23 bases between. CDR3 sequence reads: CASSPRTEPRENGYTF. The DNA for the CDR3 is TGTGCCAGCAGTCCCCGGACGGAACCAAGGGAGAATGGCTACACCTTC.

J is TRBJ1-2 and V is TRBV6-2 or TRBV6-3; D gene unclear. Trimming removed 0 bases at V and 8 bases at J, with 16 bases between. CDR1 and CDR2 (germline): MNHEY, SVGEGT. CDR3 length: 15 residues. Written as DNA, the CDR3 is TGTGCCAGCAGTTACTCGCCTGGAACTATAGGAGGCTACACCTTC. Its protein is CASSYSPGTIGGYTF.

The chain uses TRBV27 and TRBJ2-7; the D gene is possibly TRBD2 (6 bases). Trimming took off 4 bases at V and 9 bases at J, with 16 bases between the two ends. The CDR3 runs to 13 residues. CDR1 and CDR2 (germline): MNHEY, SMNVEV (reference sequence). In DNA, the CDR3 is TGTGCCAGCAGTTCATCCGGAGGGTTCAGGCAGTACTTC. Translating it yields CASSSSGGFRQYF.

This chain links TRBV6-2 or TRBV6-3 with TRBJ1-4; D is possibly TRBD1 (5 bases). Germline V CDR1 and CDR2: MNHEY, SVGEGT. Deletions cut 5 bases from V and 8 bases from J, with 24 bases between. CDR3 length: 17 residues. CDR3 sequence reads: CASSDLGQGASGEKLFF. The CDR3 coding sequence is TGTGCCAGCAGTGACTTGGGGCAGGGAGCTTCGGGGGAAAAACTGTTTTTT.

The chain uses TRBV4-1 and TRBJ2-1, with TRBD2 identical over 7 bases. This CDR3 contains 15 residues. The ends lost 3 bases at V and 8 bases at J; junction bases unmatched: 10. The V gene's germline CDR1 is MGHRA and CDR2 YSYEKL. The CDR3 reads CASSQDPTSRHEQFF. The CDR3 DNA sequence: TGCGCCAGCAGCCAGGATCCGACTAGCCGGCATGAGCAGTTCTTC.

The chain joins TRBV6-5 to TRBJ2-1; TRBD1 matches 8 bases. V shed 6 bases, J shed 0 bases, and the junction held 4 bases outside the gene matches. Germline CDR1 is MNHEY and CDR2 is SVGAGI. There are 15 residues in the CDR3. CDR3: CASRMTGDSYNEQFF. The CDR3 region has the DNA TGTGCCAGCAGGATGACAGGGGACTCCTACAATGAGCAGTTCTTC.

The chain uses TRBV6-5 and TRBJ2-1, with 7 bases lining up with TRBD1. Trimming at V came to 6 bases and at J to 6 bases, leaving 5 bases not matched to a gene. The CDR3 totals 13 residues. Germline CDR1 reads MNHEY; CDR2 reads SVGAGI. As DNA, the CDR3 is TGTGCCAGCAGCCAGACAGGGACCAATGAGCAGTTCTTC. As protein: CASSQTGTNEQFF.

The chain joins TRBV2 to TRBJ1-2; TRBD1 aligns across 7 bases. Germline lookup yields CDR1 SNHLY and CDR2 FYNNEI. J gave up 3 bases and V 4 bases, and 5 bases lay outside the gene matches. This CDR3 is built from 14 residues. The CDR3 spells CASSVDRLDYGYTF. The CDR3, as DNA: TGTGCCAGCAGTGTGGACAGGCTCGACTATGGCTACACCTTC.

The chain carries TRBV5-1 and TRBJ2-3, with D uncertain. V was trimmed by 0 bases and J by 2 bases, leaving 10 bases between them. The CDR3 contains 15 residues. Germline CDR1 SGHRS, CDR2 YFSETQ. The CDR3 protein is CASSLAKGYTDTQYF. The DNA of the CDR3 is TGCGCCAGCAGCTTGGCCAAGGGATACACAGATACGCAGTATTTT.

The genes are TRBV7-3 and TRBJ2-2, with D tentatively TRBD1 (6 bases). Germline lookup yields CDR1 SGHTA and CDR2 FQGTGA. V lost 5 bases to trimming and J lost 1 base, with 8 bases between them. The CDR3 sequence is 14 residues long. For the CDR3, the DNA is TGTGCCAGCAGCGCACAGGGGAACACCGGGGAGCTGTTTTTT. It codes for CASSAQGNTGELFF.

This chain's CDR3 is CATGGDQPQHF. Here the CDR3 DNA reads TGTGCCACAGGGGGTGATCAGCCCCAGCATTTT. This rearrangement joins TRBV30 to TRBJ1-5; 8 nucleotides line up with TRBD1. V gave up 8 bases and J gave up 5 bases; unmatched junction bases: 2. Germline V gives CDR1 GTSNPN, CDR2 SVGIG (reference sequence). The CDR3 extends over 11 amino acids.

The V call is TRBV7-2, the J call TRBJ1-3; a possible D gene is TRBD1 (5 bases). CDR1 and CDR2 from the germline V gene are SGHTA and FQGNSA. The length of the CDR3 is 16 residues. V lost 0 bases and J 4 bases, leaving 13 bases between the germline ends. The CDR3 nucleotides read TGTGCCAGCAGCTTAGCGTCGGGGGTTGAAGGAAACACCATATATTTT. Its protein product is CASSLASGVEGNTIYF.

This chain links TRBV6-5 with TRBJ2-7; D gene uncertain. The CDR3 runs to 13 residues. Germline assignment: CDR1 MNHEY and CDR2 SVGAGI. V was shortened by 7 bases and J by 9 bases, with 19 bases between the two germline ends. CDR3 region: CASTGEVRLGQYF. Here the CDR3 DNA reads TGTGCCAGCACGGGCGAAGTACGTTTGGGGCAGTACTTC.

The rearrangement uses TRBV5-1 and TRBJ1-1, with TRBD1 matching 7 bases. Per the germline V gene, CDR1 is SGHRS and CDR2 is YFSETQ. This CDR3 spans 17 amino acids. J lost 0 bases, V lost 2 bases, and 10 bases had no gene match. CDR3 loop: CASSFGDRAILNTEAFF. CDR3 DNA sequence: TGCGCCAGCAGCTTTGGAGACAGGGCGATTCTGAACACTGAAGCTTTCTTT.

J is TRBJ1-5 and V is TRBV6-5, with no clear D. The germline V gene encodes CDR1 MNHEY and CDR2 SVGAGI. The CDR3 runs 15 residues. With 6 bases removed from V and 5 bases from J, the gap between germline ends came to 17 bases. The CDR3 region has the DNA TGTGCCAGCAGCGCCAGTCCGACCCCACATCAGCCCCAGCATTTT. It yields the protein CASSASPTPHQPQHF.

The chain carries TRBV4-1 and TRBJ1-2; tentative D call: TRBD1 (5 bases). Germline-derived CDR1 and CDR2 are MGHRA and YSYEKL. This CDR3 is built from 14 residues. The germline V and J ends were trimmed by 1 base and 7 bases, with 13 bases remaining between them. The DNA of the CDR3 is TGCGCCAGCAGCCAAGCAACTCAGGGACGTGGCTACACCTTC. Protein product: CASSQATQGRGYTF.

The J gene is TRBJ2-3, the V gene TRBV9; TRBD1 matches at 7 bases. Germline CDR1 SGDLS, CDR2 YYNGEE. J was trimmed by 2 bases and V by 0 bases; bases with no gene match: 3. The CDR3 is 15 amino acids. CDR3: CASSVAGQPTDTQYF. In nucleotides, the CDR3 is TGTGCCAGCAGCGTAGCGGGACAGCCCACAGATACGCAGTATTTT.

This sequence joins TRBV27 and TRBJ1-2; D is unresolved. Trimming left V 0 bases short and J 5 bases short, with 10 bases between. Germline V gene sequence: CDR1 MNHEY, CDR2 SMNVEV (reference sequence). CDR3 length: 14 residues. The chain's CDR3 is CASSLSGAGYGYTF. The CDR3 coding sequence is TGTGCCAGCAGTTTATCAGGCGCCGGGTATGGCTACACCTTC.

The chain combines TRBV4-3 with TRBJ2-1; the match to TRBD2 covers 11 bases. The V and J ends lost 3 bases and 6 bases, in that order; junction bases with no gene match: 7. The CDR3 consists of 16 residues. Germline V gene sequence: CDR1 LGHNA, CDR2 YSLEER. The CDR3 DNA reads as TGCGCCAGCAGCCAGCTACTAGCGGGAGAGGGCAATGAGCAGTTCTTC. Its translation is CASSQLLAGEGNEQFF.

J is TRBJ1-5 and V is TRBV4-1; 7 bases align to TRBD1. The V gene end was trimmed by 1 base and the J gene end by 5 bases; junction bases not matched to a gene: 2. The CDR3 runs 14 residues. The germline V gene has CDR1 MGHRA and CDR2 YSYEKL. The CDR3 reads CASSQVTGDQPQHF. DNA of the CDR3: TGCGCCAGCAGCCAAGTTACAGGGGATCAGCCCCAGCATTTT.

V usage is TRBV9 and J usage is TRBJ2-5; D may be TRBD2 (6 bases). CDR1 and CDR2 (germline): SGDLS, YYNGEE. This CDR3 spans 16 amino acids. V was clipped by 0 bases and J by 2 bases, with 14 bases between them. This CDR3 reads CASSVAGGAGQETQYF. CDR3 bases: TGTGCCAGCAGCGTAGCGGGCGGGGCAGGTCAAGAGACCCAGTACTTC.

This rearrangement joins TRBV13 to TRBJ2-2, with 9 bases identical to TRBD2. The CDR3 consists of 17 residues. Germline V CDR1 and CDR2: PRHDT, FYEKMQ (reference sequence). The V and J ends lost 0 bases and 4 bases, in that order; junction bases with no gene match: 6. CDR3 coding DNA: TGTGCCAGCAGCTTAGGCGGTAGCGGGAGACCCACCGGGGAGCTGTTTTTT. This sequence encodes CASSLGGSGRPTGELFF.

This chain's CDR3 is CASSLPTQTGELFF. The CDR3 nucleotides are TGTGCCAGCAGCTTACCCACTCAGACCGGGGAGCTGTTTTTT. J is TRBJ2-2 and V is TRBV13, with D unclear. Germline CDR1 and CDR2: PRHDT and FYEKMQ (reference sequence). Trimming stripped 2 bases from V and 5 bases from J, with 9 bases between. The CDR3 runs 14 residues. Complete variable domain (other parts from reference TRBV13 and TRBJ2-2): AAGVIQSPRHLIKEKRETATLKCYPIPRHDTVYWYQQGPGQDPQFLISFYEKMQSDKGSIPDRFSAQQFSDYHSELNMSSLELGDSALYFCASSLPTQTGELFFGEGSRLTVL.

The V call is TRBV15, the J call TRBJ1-6; no definite D call. CDR3 size: 14 residues. The V and J ends lost 4 bases and 7 bases respectively, with 11 bases between them. The germline V gene has CDR1 LNHNV and CDR2 YYDKDF (reference sequence). Here the CDR3 DNA reads TGTGCCACCAGCAAACGAGAGGAGAATTCACCCCTCCACTTT. It is translated as CATSKREENSPLHF.

The genes are TRBV4-1 and TRBJ2-7; weak D call: TRBD1 (5 bases). The CDR3 consists of 15 residues. The V gene's germline CDR1 is MGHRA and CDR2 YSYEKL. Trimming pared 1 base from V and 2 bases from J, leaving 12 bases between. The CDR3 nucleotides read TGCGCCAGCAGCCAAGTCCCCCAGGGCACCTACGAGCAGTACTTC. Amino acids: CASSQVPQGTYEQYF.